This T cell receptor beta chain was obtained from a study of Tregs in tolerant kidney transplant recipients. The data were produced by immunoSEQ multiplex PCR, yet TCRdb's version contains in-frame clones alone and is incomplete. This repertoire includes some 22,000 clones. Related graft donors supplied nonmyeloablative bone marrow transplants, and mixed chimerism was transient. Comments on this clone: Its target is not known. The CDR3 is cut off 3 residues early in the read; its end comes from the germline J gene.

Study-level points and caveats: Expanding Tregs on activated donor B cells appeared to best identify donor-specific TCRbeta clones.

CDR3 length equals 16 residues. From germline, CDR1 is DFQATT and CDR2 SNEGSKA (reference sequence). The junction had 12 bases not matched to a gene; V was cut back by 6 bases and J by 2 bases. The clonotype was recovered from a human patient who received a combined kidney and bone marrow transplant. The T cells may partly be graft donor cells. The sample in question was CD4+ T cells from blood (PBMCs), obtained 6 months after the transplant. The J gene is TRBJ2-2, the V gene TRBV20-1; 7 nucleotides match TRBD1. The chain's CDR3 is CSAADRIHLNTGELFF. CDR3 bases read: TGCAGTGCCGCGGACAGGATCCACCTCAACACCGGGGAG.